This TCR beta chain was sequenced in a study of blood T cell repertoires in COVID-19. Using immunoSEQ multiplex PCR, the repertoire was profiled, and TCRdb retains in-frame clones only, with some absent. Among 75,000 to 100,000 clones listed, roughly 80% were seen once. Germline loops: CDR1 SGHRS, CDR2 YFSETQ. The V gene end was trimmed by 5 bases and the J gene end by 7 bases; junction bases not matched to a gene: 9. The CDR3 is 15 amino acids. This chain connects TRBV5-1 to TRBJ1-6, with 7 nucleotides matching TRBD1. The clonotype was recovered from an elderly woman with acute or convalescent COVID-19. Input material: peripheral blood. CDR3: CASRTEQGVNSPLHF. In nucleotides, the CDR3 is TGCGCCAGCAGGACCGAGCAGGGGGTAAATTCACCCCTCCACTTT.